A single sample gave rise to the 27 T cell receptor beta chains below, sequenced in a study of shared clonotypes between healthy human individuals. Sequencing used immunoSEQ multiplex PCR; TCRdb keeps in-frame clones, though not all of them. The sample lists a few million clones; around nine tenths were seen once. The sequenced sample was naive CD4+ T cells sorted from blood. Described subset: CD45RA+ positively selected. The receptor source for this set is a man between 18 and 29 years old in good health.

The V and J genes are TRBV18 and TRBJ1-6; TRBD1 aligns across 7 bases. The CDR3 spans 16 residues. Per the germline V gene, CDR1 is KGHSH and CDR2 is LQKENI. J was trimmed by 9 bases and V by 3 bases; bases with no gene match: 11. The CDR3: CASSPRAGGSSSPLHF. CDR3 nucleotides: TGTGCCAGCTCACCCCGAGCAGGGGGTAGTAGTTCACCCCTCCACTTT.

V is TRBV5-1 and J is TRBJ2-5, with D tentatively TRBD1 (5 bases). CDR1 is SGHRS, CDR2 YFSETQ, per germline. The V end lost 0 bases, the J end lost 5 bases, and 14 bases lay between the germline ends. There are 15 residues in the CDR3. CDR3 loop: CASSLGTSTVETQYF. CDR3 in DNA: TGCGCCAGCAGCTTGGGGACATCGACGGTTGAGACCCAGTACTTC.

V gene TRBV4-1 combines with J gene TRBJ2-2; no reliable D call. Trimming left V 4 bases short and J 2 bases short, with 11 bases between. CDR3 length: 15 amino acids. CDR1 MGHRA and CDR2 YSYEKL come from the germline V gene. CDR3 DNA sequence: TGCGCCAGCAGCCTGGAGATTTCAAACACCGGGGAGCTGTTTTTT. Protein product: CASSLEISNTGELFF.

This clone was detected a few times. The chain has TRBV4-1 and TRBJ1-2; tentatively, D is TRBD1 (6 bases). V was cut by 4 bases and J by 4 bases, with 13 bases left in between. The CDR3 runs to 14 residues. Looked up from germline, CDR1 is MGHRA and CDR2 is YSYEKL. CDR3 residues: CASSRGGLGYGYTF. The CDR3 nucleotides read TGCGCCAGCAGCCGAGGGGGGCTCGGCTATGGCTACACCTTC.

The chain employs TRBV7-2 and TRBJ2-3, with a tentative D call TRBD1 (5 bases). This CDR3 contains 12 residues. The germline V gene has CDR1 SGHTA and CDR2 FQGNSA. Trimming took 4 bases from V and 9 from J, leaving 11 bases between them. The CDR3 here is CASSSPPGTQYF. The CDR3 nucleotides are TGTGCCAGCAGCTCCCCCCCAGGGACGCAGTATTTT.

In this sample, this clone turned up a few times. V gene TRBV2 combines with J gene TRBJ1-5, with a weak D call TRBD1 (5 bases). This CDR3 is 14 amino acids long. Germline CDR1 reads SNHLY; CDR2 reads FYNNEI. Trimming removed 4 bases at V and 6 bases at J, with 13 bases between. The CDR3 reads CASSGIGTVQPQHF. The CDR3 DNA follows: TGTGCCAGCAGTGGTATCGGGACGGTTCAGCCCCAGCATTTT.

The rearrangement links TRBV4-3 to TRBJ2-3, with D perhaps given as TRBD1 or TRBD2 (5 bases each). Germline CDR1 reads LGHNA; CDR2 reads YSLEER. V gave up 4 bases and J gave up 0 bases, with 11 bases separating them. CDR3 size: 15 residues. CDR3 loop: CASSPGQASTDTQYF. As DNA, the CDR3 is TGCGCCAGCAGCCCGGGGCAGGCTAGCACAGATACGCAGTATTTT.

The chain recombines TRBV6-5 with TRBJ2-5, with TRBD2 matching 8 bases. In germline, CDR1 is MNHEY, CDR2 SVGAGI. The CDR3 has 15 amino acids. V shed 4 bases, J shed 5 bases, and the junction held 9 bases outside the gene matches. The CDR3 DNA sequence: TGTGCCAGCAGTTGGGGAGGAGCGGGAGCGGAGACCCAGTACTTC. Translation: CASSWGGAGAETQYF.

The rearrangement links TRBV9 to TRBJ2-3; 14 bases align to TRBD2. The CDR3 loop spans 16 amino acids. Trimming took 3 bases from V and 4 from J; bases not matched to a gene: 4. Germline V lookup: CDR1 SGDLS, CDR2 YYNGEE. CDR3 DNA: TGTGCCAGCAGCGGTGGGACTAGCGGGAGTGCAGATACGCAGTATTTT. It encodes CASSGGTSGSADTQYF. The full variable domain, completed using reference TRBV9 and TRBJ2-3, is DSGVTQTPKHLITATGQRVTLRCSPRSGDLSVYWYQQSLDQGLQFLIQYYNGEERAKGNILERFSAQQFPDLHSELNLSSLELGDSALYFCASSGGTSGSADTQYFGPGTRLTVL.

The chain is built from TRBV4-3 and TRBJ2-7; tentatively, D is TRBD2 (6 bases). V was clipped by 1 base and J by 1 base, with 11 bases between them. There are 15 residues in the CDR3. Germline V gives CDR1 LGHNA, CDR2 YSLEER. In nucleotides, the CDR3 is TGCGCCAGCAGCCAAGGAAGACTAGGATCCTACGAGCAGTACTTC. Protein: CASSQGRLGSYEQYF.

The rearrangement joins TRBV5-6 to TRBJ2-5, with TRBD2 matching over 14 bases. CDR1 is SGHDT and CDR2 is YYEEEE in the germline V gene. CDR3 size: 19 residues. J gave up 2 bases and V 0 bases, and 9 bases lay outside the gene matches. In DNA form, the CDR3 reads TGTGCCAGCAGCTTGGGCCCAGGACTAGCGGGGGGTCCTCAAGAGACCCAGTACTTC. It is translated as CASSLGPGLAGGPQETQYF.

J is TRBJ1-2 and V is TRBV7-9; D is unclear. V was trimmed by 5 bases and J by 4 bases, leaving 17 bases between them. The CDR3 has 15 residues. Germline CDR1 SEHNR, CDR2 FQNEAQ (reference sequence). CDR3 nucleotides: TGTGCCAGCAGCCTAAACAGTTCACCCGTCTATGGCTACACCTTC. Translating gives CASSLNSSPVYGYTF.

The chain recombines TRBV6-5 with TRBJ1-6; 7 nucleotides align to TRBD1. Germline V gene sequence: CDR1 MNHEY, CDR2 SVGAGI. The J segment lost 5 bases and the V segment lost 2 bases, leaving 3 bases of the junction unmatched. This CDR3 is 15 amino acids long. CDR3 sequence: CASSYLGQNNSPLHF. The CDR3 nucleotides are TGTGCCAGCAGTTACCTGGGACAGAATAATTCACCCCTCCACTTT.

The gene calls are TRBV30 and TRBJ1-5, with 11 bases fitting TRBD1. Germline values: CDR1 GTSNPN, CDR2 SVGIG (reference sequence). The CDR3 is made up of 18 amino acids. V trimming: 1 base; J trimming: 2 bases; junction bases outside the gene matches: 10. CDR3 coding DNA: TGTGCCTGGAGTGCGCCCGGACAGGGGGCAGACGGCAATCAGCCCCAGCATTTT. Translating gives CAWSAPGQGADGNQPQHF.

This clone was detected once. V and J are TRBV5-1 and TRBJ2-2; D is uncertain. Trimming removed 3 bases from V and 3 bases from J, with 9 bases in between. This CDR3 spans 14 amino acids. The germline V gene has CDR1 SGHRS and CDR2 YFSETQ. The CDR3 region is CASSSISDTGELFF. As DNA, the CDR3 is TGCGCCAGCAGCTCCATCAGTGACACCGGGGAGCTGTTTTTT.

J is TRBJ2-3 and V is TRBV21-1; the D call in the table, TRBD2, was not verified against the DNA. TRBV21-1 is a recognized pseudogene. This CDR3 is 17 amino acids long. The CDR3 sequence is CASSNPKGLAGADTQYF. The CDR3 coding sequence is TGTGCCAGCAGCAACCCCAAGGGACTAGCGGGAGCAGATACGCAGTATTTT.

The sample holds a few counts of this clone. The chain couples TRBV2 to TRBJ1-2; maybe TRBD1 (6 bases). V lost 6 bases, J lost 13 bases, and 18 bases lay in between. Germline-derived CDR1 and CDR2 are SNHLY and FYNNEI. The CDR3 contains 12 residues. CDR3 sequence (DNA): TGTGCCAGCAGACCGGGACATCTTTCGAGCACCTTC. Translated, it gives CASRPGHLSSTF.

This sequence joins TRBV11-2 and TRBJ1-6; D remains ambiguous. The CDR3 spans 11 residues. Deletions cut 6 bases from V and 13 bases from J, with 10 bases between. From germline, CDR1 is SGHAT and CDR2 FQNNGV. In DNA, the CDR3 is TGTGCCAGCAGGCGAGGAGCGCCCCTCCACTTT. Its protein is CASRRGAPLHF.

The chain has TRBV20-1 and TRBJ1-4, with D uncertain. This CDR3 spans 11 amino acids. Per the germline V gene, CDR1 is DFQATT and CDR2 is SNEGSKA (reference sequence). Trimming took 3 bases from V and 13 from J, leaving 12 bases between them. CDR3 sequence reads: CSARDPARLFF. The CDR3 coding sequence is TGCAGTGCTAGGGACCCAGCGCGACTGTTTTTT.

The chain is built from TRBV14 and TRBJ2-5; TRBD1 agrees at 8 bases. This CDR3 has 15 amino acids. The V and J ends lost 4 bases and 5 bases, in that order; junction bases with no gene match: 9. Germline values: CDR1 SGHDN, CDR2 FVKESK. CDR3 residues: CASSPRAGGEETQYF. The CDR3 nucleotides read TGTGCCAGCAGCCCGCGTGCAGGGGGCGAGGAGACCCAGTACTTC.

J is TRBJ1-2 and V is TRBV11-2; tentative D call: TRBD1 (5 bases). CDR1 is SGHAT and CDR2 is FQNNGV in the germline V gene. The CDR3 has 13 residues. Deletions cut 5 bases from V and 7 bases from J, with 14 bases between. CDR3 bases: TGTGCCAGCAGCACAATTGGGACGTCTGGCTACACCTTC. This sequence encodes CASSTIGTSGYTF.

The J gene is TRBJ1-1, the V gene TRBV10-3, with D possibly matching TRBD1 (5 bases). Germline V gene sequence: CDR1 ENHRY, CDR2 SYGVKD. V was clipped by 10 bases and J by 3 bases, with 18 bases between them. The length of the CDR3 is 14 residues. Here the CDR3 reads CATIGGREDTEAFF. In nucleotides, the CDR3 is TGTGCCACCATCGGGGGGAGGGAGGACACTGAAGCTTTCTTT.

The rearrangement joins TRBV5-1 to TRBJ2-7; no firm D call. V was shortened by 0 bases and J by 4 bases, with 5 bases between the two germline ends. The CDR3 has 12 residues. Germline V CDR1 and CDR2: SGHRS, YFSETQ. The CDR3 DNA follows: TGCGCCAGCAGCTTGGCCCAATACGAGCAGTACTTC. Its translation: CASSLAQYEQYF.

The rearrangement links TRBV19 to TRBJ1-1, with D possibly being TRBD1 (5 bases). Germline lookup yields CDR1 LNHDA and CDR2 SQIVND (reference sequence). This CDR3 contains 11 residues. DNA for the CDR3: TGTGTCATTTGGGGCAGGACTGAAGCTTTCTTT. It yields the protein CVIWGRTEAFF.

This clone was detected only once. The chain couples TRBV5-1 to TRBJ1-1; 8 positions match TRBD1. V lost 4 bases to trimming and J lost 5 bases; unmatched junction nucleotides: 13. In germline, CDR1 is SGHRS, CDR2 YFSETQ. This CDR3 has 16 amino acids. The CDR3 region has the DNA TGCGCCAGCAGCCCTACCCCAGGGGGCGAAGGGACTGAAGCTTTCTTT. Its translation: CASSPTPGGEGTEAFF.

The J gene is TRBJ2-1, the V gene TRBV6-5, with 8 positions matching TRBD2. Germline V lookup: CDR1 MNHEY, CDR2 SVGAGI. V lost 2 bases, J lost 0 bases, and 0 bases stayed unmatched. The CDR3 sequence is 15 residues long. CDR3 residues: CASSYAGGSYNEQFF. Written as DNA, the CDR3 is TGTGCCAGCAGTTACGCGGGAGGCTCCTACAATGAGCAGTTCTTC.

The J gene is TRBJ2-7, the V gene TRBV30; 12 positions agree with TRBD1. There are 13 residues in the CDR3. CDR1 and CDR2 from the germline V gene are GTSNPN and SVGIG (reference sequence). V shed 6 bases, J shed 6 bases, and the junction held 6 bases outside the gene matches. DNA for the CDR3: TGTGCCTGCGCGGGACAGGGGGCTGGCGAGCAGTACTTC. This translates into CACAGQGAGEQYF.